Sequencing of this T cell receptor (beta chain) was carried out in a study of blood T cells in healthy people across ages (dated by TCRdb to the mid-2010s). Regarding the study in general: In model experiments, roughly one uniquely barcoded TCR beta cDNA molecule per two T cells was captured by template switching. The study measured age-related changes in TCR beta repertoire diversity using deep sequencing normalized with unique cDNA molecular identifiers. The donors were split into four age groups: young (average about 16 years), middle-aged (roughly 39), aged (62) and long-lived (over 75). To avoid experimental bias, donors of different ages were spread randomly across the sequencing lanes. Two additional independent replicas of 1 million unique cDNA reads from the same blood draw were analyzed for two donors (one aged 18 to 30 and one aged 80 or older).

The library was built by means of 5' RACE. The instrument given in TCRdb is Illumina HiSeq 2500. The second PCR ran for about 6 to 12 cycles and used a J-beta primer mix along with a sample-barcoded 5' primer. A template-switch 5' adaptor carrying 12 random nucleotides introduced a unique molecular identifier onto each TCR beta cDNA molecule. Each sample yielded at least 3 million CDR3-containing paired-end reads. First-strand cDNA was synthesized from all RNA with the Mint cDNA synthesis kit, primed by a TRBC-specific oligonucleotide. All cDNA was treated with uracil-DNA glycosylase and then went through a first 18-cycle PCR with the universal primers M1SS and BC2_uni_R. For the original study's pipeline: For normalization, 1 million high-quality reads were randomly selected from each sample, with every read carrying a distinct molecular identifier. Instead of being binned into consensus sequences, reads that shared molecular identifiers were thrown out. MiTCR, run with a Q25 quality threshold and the strictest error-elimination algorithm, handled CDR3 identification, clonotype clustering and error correction. A nonparametric unseen species model with Euler transformation was used to estimate a lower bound on total TCR beta diversity. TCRdb passed the public sequencing reads through fastp at Q25 and MiXCR, retaining productive beta sequences. Every CDR3 protein is listed once, alongside the most common genes and DNA of its rows. These V and J calls are TCRdb output, not the study's own analysis. This sample is represented by roughly 700,000 distinct CDR3 sequences; around half of them were singletons. The top ten hold 25% to 35% of the sample.

V and J lose 3 bases and 2 bases, and a span of 8 bases separates them. The CDR3, cysteine through phenylalanine, is 14 amino acids long. The only DNA kept is the CDR3, 42 bases in frame from the first base. The germline V gene (reference sequence) yields DFQATT for CDR1 and SNEGSKA for CDR2. Beyond this particular receptor, the publication reports: A strong correlation was found between observed TCR beta diversity and the percentage of naive T cells measured by flow cytometry. Estimates of total diversity based on one million sequenced T cells were regarded as lower bounds and as underestimates. The long-lived group showed more naive CD4+ T cells, fewer expanded clones and increased TCR diversity than the aged group, suggesting age selection. Because donor CMV infection status was unknown, age-related changes in expanded clonotypes were potentially confounded. Bulk unsorted PBMC profiling prevented conclusive comparison of naive and antigen-experienced compartments. Observed TCR beta diversity per million T cells fell roughly linearly with age, and a significant reduction was already apparent by age about 38.

Systemically healthy Caucasian individuals from Russia, 39 in total and aged roughly 6 to 95 years, were included as donors. Each donor gave approximately 9.3 milliliters of peripheral blood, collected into EDTA-treated Vacutainer tubes. Ficoll-Paque density-gradient centrifugation was used to isolate PBMCs, with at least 6 million per sample. Total RNA was extracted from PBMCs with Trizol reagent, with at least 6 micrograms obtained per sample. For every donor, flow cytometry on a PBMC aliquot measured the percentage of naive CD45RAhigh/CD27high T cells. Turning to this clonotype: There is no known antigen for this receptor. No much larger clonotype is one base removed from it; base qualities were not supplied.

The specimen was blood. This chain joins TRBV20-1 to TRBJ2-6; the D gene remains uncertain. The clonotype was recovered from a woman aged 60-75 years in good health. This receptor has the CDR3 CSASTHAGANVLTF. The DNA is TGCAGTGCTAGTACGCATGCTGGGGCCAACGTCCTGACTTTC.